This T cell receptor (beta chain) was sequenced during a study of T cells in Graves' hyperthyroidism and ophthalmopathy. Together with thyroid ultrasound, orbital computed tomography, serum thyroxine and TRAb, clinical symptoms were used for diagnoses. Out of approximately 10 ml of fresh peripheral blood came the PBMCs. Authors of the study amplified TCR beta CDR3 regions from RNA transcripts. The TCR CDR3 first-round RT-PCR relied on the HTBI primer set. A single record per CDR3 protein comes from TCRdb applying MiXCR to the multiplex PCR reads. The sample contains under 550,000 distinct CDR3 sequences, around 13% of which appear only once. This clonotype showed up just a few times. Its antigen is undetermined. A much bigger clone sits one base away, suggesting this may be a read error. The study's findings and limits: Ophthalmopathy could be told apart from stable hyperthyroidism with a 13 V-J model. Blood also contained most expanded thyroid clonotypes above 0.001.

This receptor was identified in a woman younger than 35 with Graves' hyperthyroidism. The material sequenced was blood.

CDR3 in DNA: TGTGCCAGCAGTTTAGCCGACGGACTTTCCTACGGGCAGTACTTC. Its protein product is CASSLADGLSYGQYF. This rearrangement joins TRBV12-3 or TRBV12-4 to TRBJ2-7, with D possibly being TRBD2 (5 bases). This CDR3 spans 15 amino acids.